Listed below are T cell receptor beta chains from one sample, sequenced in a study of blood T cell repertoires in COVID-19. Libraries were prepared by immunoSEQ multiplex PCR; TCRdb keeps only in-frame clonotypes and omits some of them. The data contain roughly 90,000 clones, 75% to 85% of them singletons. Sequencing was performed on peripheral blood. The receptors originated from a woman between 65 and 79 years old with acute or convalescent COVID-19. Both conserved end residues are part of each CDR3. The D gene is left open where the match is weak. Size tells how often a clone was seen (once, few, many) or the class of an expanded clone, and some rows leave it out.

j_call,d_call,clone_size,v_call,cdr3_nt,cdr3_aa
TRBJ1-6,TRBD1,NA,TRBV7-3,TGTGCCAGCAGCCGACAGGGGGATAATTCACCCCTCCACTTT,CASSRQGDNSPLHF
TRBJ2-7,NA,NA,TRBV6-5,TGTGCCAGCCGGGAGGGGGCTCCTAGGGAGCAGTACTTC,CASREGAPREQYF
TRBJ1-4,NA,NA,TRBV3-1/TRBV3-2,TGTGCCAGCAGCCCCTGGGCAGCAACTAATGAAAAACTGTTTTTT,CASSPWAATNEKLFF
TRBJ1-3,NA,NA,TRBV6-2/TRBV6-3,TGTGCCAGCAGTCGATCGGTCTTCGAGGCCACCATATATTTT,CASSRSVFEATIYF
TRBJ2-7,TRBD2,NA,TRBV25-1,TGTGCCAGCAGTGAGAGCGGGAAGGCCTACGAGCAGTACTTC,CASSESGKAYEQYF
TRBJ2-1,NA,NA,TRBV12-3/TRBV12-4,TGTGCCAGCCGCTCCTACAATGAGCAGTTCTTC,CASRSYNEQFF
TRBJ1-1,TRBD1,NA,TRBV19,TGTGCCAGTAGTATTGAGGACAGGCCCCGAGCTTTCTTT,CASSIEDRPRAFF
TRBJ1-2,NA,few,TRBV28,TGTGCCAGCAGTCTCACAGGGAAAAACTATGGCTACACCTTC,CASSLTGKNYGYTF
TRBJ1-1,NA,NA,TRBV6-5,TGTGCCAGCAGGCGTACAGGCCACACTGAAGCTTTCTTT,CASRRTGHTEAFF
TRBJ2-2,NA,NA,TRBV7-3,TGTGCCAGCAGCTTAAAAGCGGAGTACGCGAACACCGGGGAGCTGTTTTTT,CASSLKAEYANTGELFF
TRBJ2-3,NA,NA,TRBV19,TGTGCCAGTAGTATGGGGGCAGGTTACACAGATACGCAGTATTTT,CASSMGAGYTDTQYF
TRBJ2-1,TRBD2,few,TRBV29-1,TGCAGCGTTATGAAAGGACTAGCGTTGTACAATGAGCAGTTCTTC,CSVMKGLALYNEQFF
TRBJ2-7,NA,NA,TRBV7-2,TGTGCCAGCAGCTTAGTACAGTCGTACGAGCAGTACTTC,CASSLVQSYEQYF
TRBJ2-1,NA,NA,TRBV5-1,TGCGCCAGCAGCTGGGGGGGCGGAAATGAGCAGTTCTTC,CASSWGGGNEQFF
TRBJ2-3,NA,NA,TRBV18,TGTGCCAGCTCACATCAGTCGCAGGGGGATACGCAGTATTTT,CASSHQSQGDTQYF
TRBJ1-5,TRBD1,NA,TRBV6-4,TGTGCCAGCAGTGACACCGGACAGGGGAGCAATCAGCCCCAGCATTTT,CASSDTGQGSNQPQHF
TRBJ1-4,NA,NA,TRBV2,TGTGCCAGCGCTCCCGGGGGGCCTTATGAAAAACTGTTTTTT,CASAPGGPYEKLFF
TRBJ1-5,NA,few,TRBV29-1,TGCAGCGTGCTGGAGGGAGGCAATCAGCCCCAGCATTTT,CSVLEGGNQPQHF
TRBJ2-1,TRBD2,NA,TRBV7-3,TGTGCCAGCAGCTTGGGACTAGCGTACAATGAGCAGTTCTTC,CASSLGLAYNEQFF
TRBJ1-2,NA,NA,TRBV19,TGTGCCAGTACCAAAGTCGGACTAAAGTTCGATGGCTACACCTTC,CASTKVGLKFDGYTF
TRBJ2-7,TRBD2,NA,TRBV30,TGTGCCTGGAGTCCCCTAGCGGGAAAAGTCTACGAGCAGTACTTC,CAWSPLAGKVYEQYF
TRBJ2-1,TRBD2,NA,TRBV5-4,TGTGCCAGCAGCTTAGCGGGACCTCTAATCCATGAGCAGTTCTTC,CASSLAGPLIHEQFF
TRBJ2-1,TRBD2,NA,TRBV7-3,TGTGCCAGCAGTTCTAGCGGGAGGCTCAATGAGCAGTTCTTC,CASSSSGRLNEQFF
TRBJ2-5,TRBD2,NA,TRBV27,TGTGCCAGCAGTCGAGCGGGAGGGCTTCGGGAGACCCAGTACTTC,CASSRAGGLRETQYF
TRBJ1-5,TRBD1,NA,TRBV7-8,TGTGCCAGCAGCGAACAGGGGCGCCTTAATAGCAATCAGCCCCAGCATTTT,CASSEQGRLNSNQPQHF
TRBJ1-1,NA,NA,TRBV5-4,TGTGCCAGCAGCGCTACAGGGTCTGAAGCTTTCTTT,CASSATGSEAFF
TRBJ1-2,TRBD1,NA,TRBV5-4,TGTGCCAGCAGCTGGGGGCAGGGGGCCGTCTATGGCTACACCTTC,CASSWGQGAVYGYTF
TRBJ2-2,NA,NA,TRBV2,TGTGCCAGCAGTGAACTACCGCCCACCAACACCGGGGAGCTGTTTTTT,CASSELPPTNTGELFF
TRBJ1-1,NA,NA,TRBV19,TGTGCCAGTAGTATCACCAGGGACACTGAAGCTTTCTTT,CASSITRDTEAFF
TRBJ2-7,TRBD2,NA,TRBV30,TGTGCCTGGAGTGTGCCCGAGTTGGCTAGCGGGAGGAGTCCCTACGAGCAGTACTTC,CAWSVPELASGRSPYEQYF
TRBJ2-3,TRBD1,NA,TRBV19,TGTGCCAGTAGTGTCCAGGGGGCTAGTACGCAGTATTTT,CASSVQGASTQYF
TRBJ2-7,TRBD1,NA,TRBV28,TGTGCCAGCAGTCCCGCCGGGACAGGCTCCTACGAGCAGTACTTC,CASSPAGTGSYEQYF
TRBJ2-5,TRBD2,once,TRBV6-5,TGTGCCAGCAGTTCCGGACTAGCGGGGCAAGAGACCCAGTACTTC,CASSSGLAGQETQYF
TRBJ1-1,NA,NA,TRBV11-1,TGTGCCAGCAGCTCGGCCATACAGGGTCCGAACACTGAAGCTTTCTTT,CASSSAIQGPNTEAFF
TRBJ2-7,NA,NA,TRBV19,TGTGCCAGTAGTGAAAGAACGGAGAGACCCTACGAGCAGTACTTC,CASSERTERPYEQYF
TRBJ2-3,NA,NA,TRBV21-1,TGTGCCAGCAAGCAAACCGCCCTTTCTGGCACAGATACGCAGTATTTT,CASKQTALSGTDTQYF
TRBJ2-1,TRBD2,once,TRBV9,TGTGCCAGCAGCGTGGGGCCAGCGGGAGTTTCGGATGGGTCCTACAATGAGCAGTTCTTC,CASSVGPAGVSDGSYNEQFF
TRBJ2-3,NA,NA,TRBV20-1,TGCAGTGCTAGAGATCCCCCTAAGCAGGATTTT,CSARDPPKQDF
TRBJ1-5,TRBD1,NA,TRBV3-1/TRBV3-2,TGTGCCAGCAGCCAAGATCCGAACAGGGGCTGTGTAATCTATCAGCCCCAGCATTTT,CASSQDPNRGCVIYQPQHF
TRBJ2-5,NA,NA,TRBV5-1,TGCGCCAGCAGCTTGGCGGCTAGCTTGCAGACCCAGTACTTC,CASSLAASLQTQYF
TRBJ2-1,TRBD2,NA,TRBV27,TGTGCCAGCAGTCCGATTCTAGCGGGAGTTGGAAATGAGCAGTTCTTC,CASSPILAGVGNEQFF
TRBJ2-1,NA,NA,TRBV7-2,TGTGCCAGCAGCTTAGATAACATTCACGAGCAGTTCTTC,CASSLDNIHEQFF
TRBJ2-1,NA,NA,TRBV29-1,TGCAGCGCCAAAGACTTCCACAATGAGCAGTTCTTC,CSAKDFHNEQFF
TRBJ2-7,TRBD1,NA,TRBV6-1,TGTGCCAGCAGTGAAGGAGGGACAGGGGGTCTACTTAACCCCTACGAGCAGTACTTC,CASSEGGTGGLLNPYEQYF
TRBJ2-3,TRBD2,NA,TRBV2,TGTGCCAGCAGTGAACAGGGACTAGCGGGGGTCCCTGGTACAGATACGCAGTATTTT,CASSEQGLAGVPGTDTQYF
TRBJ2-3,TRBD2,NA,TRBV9,TGTGCCAGCAGCTTTAGCGGGGTGACAGATACGCAGTATTTT,CASSFSGVTDTQYF
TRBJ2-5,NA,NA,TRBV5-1,TGCGCCAGCAGCGTAACTAGCCCCCAAGAGACCCAGTACTTC,CASSVTSPQETQYF
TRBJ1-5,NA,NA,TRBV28,TGTGCCAGCAGGGAGATTCCTCAGCCCCAGCATTTT,CASREIPQPQHF
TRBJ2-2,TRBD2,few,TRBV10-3,TGTGCCATCAGTGAGTCCGGGACTAGAGGAACCGGGGAGCTGTTTTTT,CAISESGTRGTGELFF
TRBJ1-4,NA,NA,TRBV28,TGTGCCAGCAGTTTGAGGAATGAAAAACTGTTTTTT,CASSLRNEKLFF
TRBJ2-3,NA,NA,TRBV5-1,TGCGCCAGCAGCTTAGGGGGAAGCGGCACAGATACGCAGTATTTT,CASSLGGSGTDTQYF
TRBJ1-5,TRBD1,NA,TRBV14,TGTGCCAGCAGCCAAGAACCTTTTAAAGACAGGGAAGGGGATCAGCCCCAGCATTTT,CASSQEPFKDREGDQPQHF
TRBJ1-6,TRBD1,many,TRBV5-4,TGTGCCAGCAGAAGAGGGACAGGGGAGAATTCACCCCTCCACTTT,CASRRGTGENSPLHF
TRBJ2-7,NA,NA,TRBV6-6,TGTGCCAGCAGTTACTCAACAGGGACCTCCTCCTACGAGCAGTACTTC,CASSYSTGTSSYEQYF